Below, one T cell receptor (beta chain) is given with its context. TCRdb's copy holds only in-frame clones and misses some; the assay was immunoSEQ multiplex PCR. The table shows some 130,000 clones, with roughly 91% occurring only once. This sample is drawn from a study of T cell responses to AZD1222 COVID-19 vaccine. Trimming took off 0 bases at V and 6 bases at J, with 8 bases between the two ends. The CDR3 covers 13 residues. Germline-derived CDR1 and CDR2 are LGHNA and YNFKEQ. Sequenced here: peripheral blood, sampled 28 days after the second AZD1222 dose. This TCR derives from an adult who received the AZD1222 COVID-19 vaccine. The chain combines TRBV4-2 with TRBJ1-2; D is unresolved. The chain's CDR3 is CASSQEQWDGYTF. CDR3 bases: TGTGCCAGCAGCCAAGAGCAATGGGATGGCTACACCTTC.